One and the same sample provided the 18 T cell receptor beta chains below, sequenced in a study of PD-1 blockade in classical Hodgkin lymphoma. Noted time point: cycle 4 day 1 (C4D1), after 5 to 7 weeks of nivolumab. Relapse after autologous stem cell transplantation occurred in every patient, and brentuximab vedotin exposure varied. Only in-frame clones appear in the TCRdb table, and some are missing; sequencing was by immunoSEQ multiplex PCR. The data show around 21,000 clones, around 82% seen once. Material: peripheral blood mononuclear cells (PBMCs), obtained before the fourth cycle of nivolumab. These receptors were taken from a human donor with classical Hodgkin lymphoma.

V is TRBV7-2 and J is TRBJ1-4; possible D gene TRBD1, 6 bases. This CDR3 is built from 15 residues. Trimming removed 4 bases at V and 3 bases at J, with 12 bases between. CDR1 and CDR2 (germline): SGHTA, FQGNSA. CDR3 sequence (DNA): TGTGCCAGCAGCTCACCAACAGGGTCTAATGAAAAACTGTTTTTT. This codes for CASSSPTGSNEKLFF. The whole variable domain, remainder taken from reference TRBV7-2 and TRBJ1-4, is GAGVSQSPSNKVTEKGKDVELRCDPISGHTALYWYRQSLGQGLEFLIYFQGNSAPDKSGLPSDRFSAERTGGSVSTLTIQRTQQEDSAVYLCASSSPTGSNEKLFFGSGTQLSVL.

This clone was counted between two and nine times. This chain uses TRBV19 with TRBJ1-2; the D is unclear. V was pared by 1 base and J by 8 bases, with 14 bases between. CDR3 length equals 14 residues. The germline V gene encodes CDR1 LNHDA and CDR2 SQIVND (reference sequence). The CDR3 bases are TGTGCCAGTAGTATAGTCCACCCTTCAGACGGCTACACCTTC. The encoded protein is CASSIVHPSDGYTF.

The CDR3 spells CASSPPGTVQETQYF. In DNA, the CDR3 is TGTGCCAGCAGCCCGCCCGGGACAGTCCAAGAGACCCAGTACTTC. This chain joins TRBV7-9 and TRBJ2-5, with 7 bases matching TRBD1. The CDR3 runs 15 residues. CDR1 SEHNR and CDR2 FQNEAQ come from the germline V gene (reference sequence). Losses at the gene ends were 5 bases for V and 1 base for J; bases not matched to a gene: 7.

The V and J genes are TRBV20-1 and TRBJ2-5; 7 bases fit TRBD2. This CDR3 has 10 amino acids. Germline loops: CDR1 DFQATT, CDR2 SNEGSKA (reference sequence). Trimming at V came to 4 bases and at J to 9 bases, leaving 2 bases not matched to a gene. The DNA for the CDR3 is TGCAGTGCTACTGGACTAGCCCAGTACTTC. Translated: CSATGLAQYF.

This chain's CDR3 is CASSYLAGIYTF. The DNA of the CDR3 is TGTGCCAGCAGTTACCTCGCGGGTATCTACACCTTC. The V and J genes are TRBV6-6 and TRBJ1-2; unclear D gene. The V gene lost 2 bases and the J gene lost 10 bases, with 11 bases spanning the gap. Germline V gene sequence: CDR1 MNHNY, CDR2 SVGAGI (reference sequence). The CDR3 consists of 12 residues.

The J gene is TRBJ1-1, the V gene TRBV5-5; the D gene is possibly TRBD1 (6 bases). Germline CDR1 is SGHKS and CDR2 is YYEKEE (reference sequence). The CDR3 has 17 residues. V shed 0 bases and J shed 2 bases, with 17 bases lying between them. CDR3 region: CASSLGAGGPINTEAFF. CDR3 in DNA: TGTGCCAGCAGCTTGGGGGCGGGGGGCCCCATCAACACTGAAGCTTTCTTT.

The chain is built from TRBV29-1 and TRBJ1-1; a weak D match, TRBD1 (5 bases). The CDR3 extends over 13 amino acids. Germline-derived CDR1 and CDR2 are SQVTM and ANQGSEA. Trimming cost V 4 bases and J 5 bases, with 14 bases left between them. CDR3 sequence: CSVVIGGVTEAFF. DNA of the CDR3: TGCAGCGTTGTAATAGGAGGGGTTACTGAAGCTTTCTTT.

The chain links TRBV5-4 to TRBJ1-1; D is undetermined. The CDR3 extends over 13 amino acids. V was clipped by 3 bases and J by 3 bases, with 9 bases between them. CDR1 and CDR2 from the germline V gene are SGHNT and YYREEE (reference sequence). DNA of the CDR3: TGTGCCAGCAGCTATCAGGCGGACACTGAAGCTTTCTTT. Protein product: CASSYQADTEAFF.

The rearrangement joins TRBV7-2 to TRBJ2-3; no clear D. Germline CDR1 and CDR2: SGHTA and FQGNSA. This CDR3 has 12 residues. V was trimmed by 5 bases and J by 7 bases, leaving 10 bases between them. CDR3 loop: CASSPYGYTQYF. CDR3 DNA: TGTGCCAGCAGCCCCTACGGCTATACGCAGTATTTT.

For this clone: Other DNA sequences within the sample encode an identical CDR3. The V call is TRBV7-2, the J call TRBJ1-5; D not resolved. The V gene lost 0 bases and the J gene lost 0 bases, with 6 bases spanning the gap. CDR1 SGHTA and CDR2 FQGNSA come from the germline V gene. The CDR3 consists of 15 residues. The CDR3: CASSLAGISNQPQHF. CDR3 coding DNA: TGTGCCAGCAGCTTAGCAGGGATTAGCAATCAGCCCCAGCATTTT.

This clone was seen a few times. DNA of the CDR3: TGTGCCAGCAGTTCCCGCACAGATACGCAGTATTTT. This translates into CASSSRTDTQYF. This chain uses TRBV6-5 with TRBJ2-3; D not resolved. The V gene's germline CDR1 is MNHEY and CDR2 SVGAGI. V dropped 4 bases and J dropped 1 base, with 3 bases sitting between them. There are 12 residues in the CDR3.

The genes are TRBV28 and TRBJ2-7; D may be TRBD1 or TRBD2 (7 bases each). From germline, CDR1 is MDHEN and CDR2 SYDVKM. There are 13 residues in the CDR3. CDR3 DNA: TGTGTCACAGCGGGACAGTCGGTCCTCGAGCAGTACGTC. This translates into CVTAGQSVLEQYV.

This clone was recorded a few times. The V gene is TRBV28, the J gene TRBJ1-1, with D possibly being TRBD1 (6 bases). CDR3 length equals 15 residues. Per germline, CDR1 MDHEN and CDR2 SYDVKM. The V end lost 5 bases, the J end lost 1 base, and 14 bases lay between the germline ends. The CDR3 loop is CASSRRGFGNTEAFF. The CDR3, as DNA: TGTGCCAGCAGTCGCAGGGGATTTGGGAACACTGAAGCTTTCTTT.

The V gene is TRBV7-9, the J gene TRBJ1-1; D is ambiguous. Germline V gene lookup returns CDR1 SEHNR and CDR2 FQNEAQ (reference sequence). There are 11 residues in the CDR3. Trimming stripped 6 bases from V and 4 bases from J, with 6 bases between. The CDR3 protein is CASSIGTEAFF. The CDR3 bases are TGTGCCAGCAGTATAGGCACTGAAGCTTTCTTT.

The chain joins TRBV2 to TRBJ2-1; D not resolved. The CDR3 consists of 12 residues. Germline lookup yields CDR1 SNHLY and CDR2 FYNNEI. V lost 3 bases to trimming and J lost 3 bases, with 3 bases between them. The CDR3 region has the DNA TGTGCCAGCAGTGACTACTACAATGAGCAGTTCTTC. Translating gives CASSDYYNEQFF.

The V gene is TRBV7-9, the J gene TRBJ1-5; D is ambiguous. Between the trimmed V and J ends, which lost 1 base and 0 bases, there was a span of 10 bases. Germline V CDR1 and CDR2: SEHNR, FQNEAQ (reference sequence). This CDR3 is built from 16 residues. CDR3 sequence: CASSLDSGSSNQPQHF. The CDR3 nucleotides are TGTGCCAGCAGCTTAGATTCCGGGTCTAGCAATCAGCCCCAGCATTTT.

The chain couples TRBV19 to TRBJ1-2; the D is unclear. This CDR3 is built from 11 residues. Trimming took off 3 bases at V and 7 bases at J, with 6 bases between the two ends. Per the germline V gene, CDR1 is LNHDA and CDR2 is SQIVND (reference sequence). The CDR3 here is CASSINVGYTF. CDR3 sequence (DNA): TGTGCCAGTAGTATTAACGTTGGCTACACCTTC.

The chain combines TRBV15 with TRBJ2-1; no clear D gene. Trimming shortened V by 0 bases and J by 8 bases, and 20 bases separated the two germline ends. This CDR3 has 17 amino acids. In germline, CDR1 is LNHNV, CDR2 YYDKDF (reference sequence). The CDR3 region is CATSRDIVAATSHEQFF. The CDR3 coding sequence is TGTGCCACCAGCAGAGATATCGTGGCGGCCACATCCCATGAGCAGTTCTTC.